This T cell receptor (beta chain) stems from a study of response to subunit inactivated influenza vaccine. Regarding the study as a whole: After each seasonal influenza vaccination, few new T cells are recruited, the authors suggested.

TCRdb re-called the RT-PCR reads with MiXCR, one entry per CDR3 protein. The table includes 650,000 or so distinct CDR3 sequences, around 15% detected once. Germline-derived CDR1 and CDR2 are SGHTA and FQGNSA. V shed 5 bases and J 0 bases; nucleotides not matched to a gene: 3. The CDR3 runs to 15 residues. As to this clonotype: Its antigen is unknown.

The TCR originated in a man aged 50 or older who received an inactivated influenza vaccine. Sample: PBMCs from blood, taken less than 15 days before vaccination. This chain uses TRBV7-2 with TRBJ1-3; 8 bases map to TRBD1. The CDR3 nucleotides read TGTGCCAGCAGCCGCAGGGGGCCCTCTGGAAACACCATATATTTT. This codes for CASSRRGPSGNTIYF.